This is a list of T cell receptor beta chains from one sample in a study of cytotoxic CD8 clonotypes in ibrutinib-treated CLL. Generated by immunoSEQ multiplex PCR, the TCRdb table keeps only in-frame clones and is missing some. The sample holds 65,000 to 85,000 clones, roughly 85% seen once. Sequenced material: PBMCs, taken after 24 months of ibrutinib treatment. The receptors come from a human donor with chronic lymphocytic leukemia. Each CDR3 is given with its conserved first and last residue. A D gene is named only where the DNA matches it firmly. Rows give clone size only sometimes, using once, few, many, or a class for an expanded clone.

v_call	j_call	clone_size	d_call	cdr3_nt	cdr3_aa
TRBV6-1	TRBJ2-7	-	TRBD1	TGTGCCAGCAGTGATCCAGGGGGCAGGGTGCGCGAGCAGTACTTC	CASSDPGGRVREQYF
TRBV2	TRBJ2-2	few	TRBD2	TGTGCCAGCAGTGTTCTGTCTAGCGGATACACCGGGGAGCTGTTTTTT	CASSVLSSGYTGELFF
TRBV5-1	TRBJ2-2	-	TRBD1	TGCGCCAGCAGCACTACAGGGGAAACCGGGGAGCTGTTTTTT	CASSTTGETGELFF
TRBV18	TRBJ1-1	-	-	TGTGCCAGCTCACCACTTGGAATTGCCACTGAAGCTTTCTTT	CASSPLGIATEAFF
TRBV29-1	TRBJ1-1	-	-	TGCAGCGTGATAAGGGACGTGAACACTGAAGCTTTCTTT	CSVIRDVNTEAFF
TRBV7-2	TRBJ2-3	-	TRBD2	TGTGCCAGCAGCTTAGTGACTAGCGGGATTCGGGCAGATACGCAGTATTTT	CASSLVTSGIRADTQYF
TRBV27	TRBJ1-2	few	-	TGTGCCAGCAGTAACTTAGGCTATGGCTACACCTTC	CASSNLGYGYTF
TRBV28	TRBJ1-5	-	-	TGTGCCAGCAGTTTAGGTGGGGGGCTGAGCAATCAGCCCCAGCATTTT	CASSLGGGLSNQPQHF
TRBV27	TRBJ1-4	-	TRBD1	TGTGCCAGCAGATCAGACAGGACAGGGCCTCCTAATGAAAAACTGTTTTTT	CASRSDRTGPPNEKLFF
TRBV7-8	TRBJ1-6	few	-	TGTGCCAGCAGCTTATCGCAGGGTGCAGGGAATTCACCCCTCCACTTT	CASSLSQGAGNSPLHF